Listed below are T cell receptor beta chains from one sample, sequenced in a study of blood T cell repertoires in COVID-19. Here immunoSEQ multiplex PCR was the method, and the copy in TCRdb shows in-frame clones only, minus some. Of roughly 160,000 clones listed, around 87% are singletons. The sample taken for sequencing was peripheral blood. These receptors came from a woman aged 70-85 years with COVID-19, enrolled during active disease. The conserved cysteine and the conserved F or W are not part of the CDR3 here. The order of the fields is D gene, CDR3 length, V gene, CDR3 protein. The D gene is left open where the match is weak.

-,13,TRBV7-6,ASSPGSSYNSPLH
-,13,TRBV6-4,ASSNYGDGGSEAF
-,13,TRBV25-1,ASRGLARGIYGYT
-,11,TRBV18,ASSPGSTYEQY
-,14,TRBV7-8,ASSFGRQPNTGELF
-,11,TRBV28,ASVRQGNQPQH
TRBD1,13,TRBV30,AWSHSGTGHNEQF
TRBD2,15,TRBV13,ASSPRTGTSETLEQY
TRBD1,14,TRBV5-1,ASSPGLGQGNSPLH
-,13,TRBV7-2,ASSSARDHKNIQY
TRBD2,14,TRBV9,ASSVAGGIRTGELF
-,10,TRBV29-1,SVEEGGTEAF
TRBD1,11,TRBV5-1,ASSFAEGAEQY
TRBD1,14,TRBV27,ASTTKQTGAHSPLH
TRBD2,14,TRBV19,ASSMSAGGTYNEQF
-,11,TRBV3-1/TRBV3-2,ASSQASTDTQY
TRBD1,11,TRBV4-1,ASSPGQGDGYT
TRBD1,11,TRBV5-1,ASSIGQGAEAF
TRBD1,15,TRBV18,ASSPPDRVGAGYGYT
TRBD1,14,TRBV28,ASSSNGDRTPYEQY
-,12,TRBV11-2,ASSRTDSGNTIY
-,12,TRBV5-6,ASSLGRDNQPQH
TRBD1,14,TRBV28,ASSSRDRGREEKLF
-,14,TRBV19,ASSILSRVMNTEAF
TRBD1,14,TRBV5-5,ASSRDPQGVSTEAF
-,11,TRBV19,ASTYDGGSGYT
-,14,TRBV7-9,ASSSDGQRSFYGYT
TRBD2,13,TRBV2,ASSSSGGASETQY
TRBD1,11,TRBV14,ASSQVQGALAF
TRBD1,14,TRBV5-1,ASSPRTGGDSYEQY
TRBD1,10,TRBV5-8,ASSLPGGGYT
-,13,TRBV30,AWSRGPANTGELF
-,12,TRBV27,ASSSGEGVTEAF
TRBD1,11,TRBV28,ASSQTGTHGYT
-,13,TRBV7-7,ASSQGPRGSETQY
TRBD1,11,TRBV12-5,ASGLDRGYGYT
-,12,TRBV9,ASSVGPLGETQY
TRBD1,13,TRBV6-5,ASSYSRDRVNGYT
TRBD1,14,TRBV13,ASSLGRGQGWETQY
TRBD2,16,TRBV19,ASSTRGQRGSSYNEQF
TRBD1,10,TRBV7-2,ASSFGQAAQH
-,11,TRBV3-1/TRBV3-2,ASSQGRSGGYT
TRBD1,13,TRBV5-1,ASSLLATGTGTQY
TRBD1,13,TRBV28,ASKTTGTSGNTIY
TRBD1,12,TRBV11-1,ASSPGQGPGELF
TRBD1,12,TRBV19,ASSRGQGYYGYT
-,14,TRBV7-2,ASSPDRFPLNTEAF
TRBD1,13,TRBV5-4,ASSLDRGQRSGYT
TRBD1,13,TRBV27,ASSVGTGEGYGYT
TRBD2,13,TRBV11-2,ASSPGTSGRNEQF
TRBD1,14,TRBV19,ASSTGTGSPNTEAF
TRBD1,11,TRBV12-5,ASGATGTTEAF
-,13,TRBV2,ASSGAGANNSPLH
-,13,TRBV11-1,ASTRGGRGNSPLH
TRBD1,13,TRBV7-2,ASSYDRGPYNEQF